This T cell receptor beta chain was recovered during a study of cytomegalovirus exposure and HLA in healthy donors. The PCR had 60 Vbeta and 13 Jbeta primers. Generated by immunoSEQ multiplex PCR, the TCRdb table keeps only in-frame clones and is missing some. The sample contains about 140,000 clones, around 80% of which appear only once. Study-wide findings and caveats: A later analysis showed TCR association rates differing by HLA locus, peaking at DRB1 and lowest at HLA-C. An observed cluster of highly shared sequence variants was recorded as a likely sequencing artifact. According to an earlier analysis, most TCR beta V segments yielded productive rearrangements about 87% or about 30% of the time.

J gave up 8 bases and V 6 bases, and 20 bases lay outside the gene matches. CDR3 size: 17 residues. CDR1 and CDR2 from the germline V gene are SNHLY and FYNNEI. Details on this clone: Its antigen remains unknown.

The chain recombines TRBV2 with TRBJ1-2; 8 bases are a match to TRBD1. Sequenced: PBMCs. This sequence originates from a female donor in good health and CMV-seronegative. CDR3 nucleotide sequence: TGTGCCAGCAGCGCCGCTTCTTTTACAGGGGGTTCTCGGGGCTACACCTTC. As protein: CASSAASFTGGSRGYTF. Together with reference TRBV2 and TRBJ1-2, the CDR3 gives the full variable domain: EPEVTQTPSHQVTQMGQEVILRCVPISNHLYFYWYRQILGQKVEFLVSFYNNEISEKSEIFDDQFSVERPDGSNFTLKIRSTKLEDSAMYFCASSAASFTGGSRGYTFGSGTRLTVV.